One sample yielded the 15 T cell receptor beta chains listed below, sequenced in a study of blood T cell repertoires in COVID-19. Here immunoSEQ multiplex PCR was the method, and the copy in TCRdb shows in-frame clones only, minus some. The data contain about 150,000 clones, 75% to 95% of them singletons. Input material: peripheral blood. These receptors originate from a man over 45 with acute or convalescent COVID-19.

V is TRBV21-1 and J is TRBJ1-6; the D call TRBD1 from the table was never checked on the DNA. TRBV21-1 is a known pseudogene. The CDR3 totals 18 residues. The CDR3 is CASSGRDRGPEGDSPLHF. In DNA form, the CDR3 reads TGTGCCAGCAGCGGGCGGGACAGGGGGCCCGAGGGGGATTCACCCCTCCACTTT.

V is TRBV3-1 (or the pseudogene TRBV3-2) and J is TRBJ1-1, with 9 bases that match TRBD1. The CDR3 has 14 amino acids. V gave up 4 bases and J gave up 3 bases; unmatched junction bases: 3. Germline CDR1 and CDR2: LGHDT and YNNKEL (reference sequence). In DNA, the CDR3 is TGTGCCAGCAGCCCTAGGACAGGGGACACTGAAGCTTTCTTT. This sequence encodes CASSPRTGDTEAFF.

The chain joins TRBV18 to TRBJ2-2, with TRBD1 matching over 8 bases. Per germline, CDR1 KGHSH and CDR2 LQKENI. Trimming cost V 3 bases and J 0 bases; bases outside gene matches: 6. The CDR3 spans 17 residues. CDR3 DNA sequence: TGTGCCAGCTCACCCCGACCGGGACAGGCGAACACCGGGGAGCTGTTTTTT. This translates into CASSPRPGQANTGELFF.

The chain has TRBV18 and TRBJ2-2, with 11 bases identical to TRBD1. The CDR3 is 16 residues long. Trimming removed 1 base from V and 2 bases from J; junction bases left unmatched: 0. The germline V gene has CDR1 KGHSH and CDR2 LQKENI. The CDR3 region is CASSPRTGGNTGELFF. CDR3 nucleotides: TGTGCCAGCTCACCACGGACAGGGGGCAACACCGGGGAGCTGTTTTTT.

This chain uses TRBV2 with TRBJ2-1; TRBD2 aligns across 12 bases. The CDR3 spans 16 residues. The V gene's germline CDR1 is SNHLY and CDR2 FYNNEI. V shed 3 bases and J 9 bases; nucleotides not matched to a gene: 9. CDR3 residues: CASSESLTSGRSEQFF. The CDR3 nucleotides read TGTGCCAGCAGTGAGAGCTTAACTAGCGGGAGGAGTGAGCAGTTCTTC.

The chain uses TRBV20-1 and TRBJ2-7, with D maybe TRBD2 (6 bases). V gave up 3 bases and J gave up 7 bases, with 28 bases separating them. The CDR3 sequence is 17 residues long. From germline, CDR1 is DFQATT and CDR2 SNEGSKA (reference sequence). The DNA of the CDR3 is TGCAGTGCTAGTCTTGAGGGTTATAGCGGAGTGGTGGGAGAGCAGTACTTC. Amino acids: CSASLEGYSGVVGEQYF.

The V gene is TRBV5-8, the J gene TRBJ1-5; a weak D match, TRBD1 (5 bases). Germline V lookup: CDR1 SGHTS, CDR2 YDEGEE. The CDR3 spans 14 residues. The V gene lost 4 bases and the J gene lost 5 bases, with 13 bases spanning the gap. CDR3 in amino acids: CASSTRARHQPQHF. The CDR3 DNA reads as TGTGCCAGCAGCACCAGGGCCCGCCATCAGCCCCAGCATTTT. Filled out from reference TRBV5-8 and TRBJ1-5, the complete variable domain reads EAGVTQSPTHLIKTRGQQATLRCSPISGHTSVYWYQQALGLGLQFLLWYDEGEERNRGNFPPRFSGRQFPNYSSELNVNALELEDSALYLCASSTRARHQPQHFGDGTRLSIL.

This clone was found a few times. Here the CDR3 DNA reads TGTGCCAGCAGGCCGACAGGGAATGATGGCTACACCTTC. This gives the protein CASRPTGNDGYTF. This chain connects TRBV27 to TRBJ1-2; 7 nucleotides align to TRBD1. Germline V gives CDR1 MNHEY, CDR2 SMNVEV (reference sequence). This CDR3 spans 13 amino acids. V lost 6 bases, J lost 6 bases, and 7 bases stayed unmatched.

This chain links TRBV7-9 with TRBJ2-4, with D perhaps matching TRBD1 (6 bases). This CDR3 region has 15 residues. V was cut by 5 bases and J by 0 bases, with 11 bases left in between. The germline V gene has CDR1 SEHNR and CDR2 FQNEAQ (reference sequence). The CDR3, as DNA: TGTGCCAGCAGCCGCGCACAGGGAGCCAAAAACATTCAGTACTTC. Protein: CASSRAQGAKNIQYF. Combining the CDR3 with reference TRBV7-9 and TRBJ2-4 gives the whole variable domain DTGVSQNPRHKITKRGQNVTFRCDPISEHNRLYWYRQTLGQGPEFLTYFQNEAQLEKSRLLSDRFSAERPKGSFSTLEIQRTEQGDSAMYLCASSRAQGAKNIQYFGAGTRLSVL.

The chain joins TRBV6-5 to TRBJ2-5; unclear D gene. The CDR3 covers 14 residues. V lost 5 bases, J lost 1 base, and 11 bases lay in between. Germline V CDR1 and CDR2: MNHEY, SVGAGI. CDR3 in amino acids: CASSPQTGQETQYF. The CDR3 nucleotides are TGTGCCAGCAGTCCCCAGACGGGCCAAGAGACCCAGTACTTC.

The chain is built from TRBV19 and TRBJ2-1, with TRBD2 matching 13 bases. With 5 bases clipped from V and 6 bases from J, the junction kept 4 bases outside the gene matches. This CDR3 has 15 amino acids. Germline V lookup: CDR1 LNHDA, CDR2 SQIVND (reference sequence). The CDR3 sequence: CASSRLAGGFNEQFF. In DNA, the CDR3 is TGTGCCAGTAGTCGACTAGCGGGGGGCTTCAATGAGCAGTTCTTC. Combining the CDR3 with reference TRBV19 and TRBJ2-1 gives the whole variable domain DGGITQSPKYLFRKEGQNVTLSCEQNLNHDAMYWYRQDPGQGLRLIYYSQIVNDFQKGDIAEGYSVSREKKESFPLTVTSAQKNPTAFYLCASSRLAGGFNEQFFGPGTRLTVL.

Here the CDR3 DNA reads TGTGCCAGCAGTGAAACCCCTCGACTAGCTTCCCACTTGCACTCTGGGGCCAACGTCCTGACTTTC. This gives the protein CASSETPRLASHLHSGANVLTF. The chain combines TRBV2 with TRBJ2-6; 7 bases line up with TRBD2. CDR3 size: 22 residues. Germline assignment: CDR1 SNHLY and CDR2 FYNNEI. V lost 2 bases and J lost 0; bases outside the gene matches: 19.

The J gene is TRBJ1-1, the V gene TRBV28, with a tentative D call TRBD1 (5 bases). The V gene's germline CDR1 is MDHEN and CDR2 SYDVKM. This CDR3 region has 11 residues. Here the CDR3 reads CATDRNTEAFF. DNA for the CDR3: TGTGCTACCGACAGAAACACTGAAGCTTTCTTT.

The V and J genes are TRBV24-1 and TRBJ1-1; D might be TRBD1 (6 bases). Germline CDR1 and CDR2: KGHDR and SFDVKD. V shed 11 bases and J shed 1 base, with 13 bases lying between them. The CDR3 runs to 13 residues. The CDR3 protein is CAIRGGRNTEAFF. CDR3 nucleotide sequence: TGTGCCATCCGGGGGGGCAGGAACACTGAAGCTTTCTTT.

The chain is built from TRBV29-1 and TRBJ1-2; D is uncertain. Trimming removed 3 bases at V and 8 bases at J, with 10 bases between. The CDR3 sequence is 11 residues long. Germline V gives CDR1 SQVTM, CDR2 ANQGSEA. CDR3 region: CSVERSAGYTF. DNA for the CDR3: TGCAGCGTTGAGCGCAGCGCGGGCTACACCTTC.